The present entry profiles one T cell receptor (beta chain) with its context. Only CD45RO-negative cells positively selected for CCR7 counted as naive CD8 cells, so terminally differentiated effector memory CD45RA+ cells were excluded. The CDR3 is 14 amino acids. The germline gives CDR1 MNHEY, CDR2 SMNVEV (reference sequence). V dropped 3 bases and J dropped 5 bases, with 13 bases sitting between them. Sequencing was performed with immunoSEQ multiplex PCR; in TCRdb, only in-frame clones are kept and a portion is missing. The sample records around 2,100,000 clones, about 95% being singletons. The data were obtained in a study of shared clonotypes between healthy human individuals.

V and J are TRBV27 and TRBJ2-5; a weak D match, TRBD1 (6 bases). The receptor was isolated from a man aged 18 to 29 in good health. The sequenced sample consisted of naive CD8+ T cells sorted from blood. This chain's CDR3 is CASSFLGGDETQYF. The CDR3 nucleotides are TGTGCCAGCAGTTTTCTAGGGGGTGACGAGACCCAGTACTTC.